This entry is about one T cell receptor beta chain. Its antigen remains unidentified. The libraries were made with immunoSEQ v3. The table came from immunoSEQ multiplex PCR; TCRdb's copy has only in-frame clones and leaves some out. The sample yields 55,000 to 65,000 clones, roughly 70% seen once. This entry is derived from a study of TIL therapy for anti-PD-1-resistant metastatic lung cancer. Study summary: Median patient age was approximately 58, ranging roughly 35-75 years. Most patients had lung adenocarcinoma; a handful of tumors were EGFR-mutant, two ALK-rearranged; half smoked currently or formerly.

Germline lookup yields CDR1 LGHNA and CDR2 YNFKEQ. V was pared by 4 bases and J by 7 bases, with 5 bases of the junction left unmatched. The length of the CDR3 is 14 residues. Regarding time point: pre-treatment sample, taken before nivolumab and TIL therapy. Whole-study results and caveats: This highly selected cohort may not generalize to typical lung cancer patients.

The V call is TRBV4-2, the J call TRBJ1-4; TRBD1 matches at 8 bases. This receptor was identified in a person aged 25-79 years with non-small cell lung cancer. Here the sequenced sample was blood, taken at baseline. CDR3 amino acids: CASSPGQGTEKLFF. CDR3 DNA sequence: TGTGCCAGCAGCCCCGGACAGGGCACTGAAAAACTGTTTTTT.